The clone carrying this T cell receptor (beta chain) was seen ten or more times. This sample is drawn from a study of T-cell reconstitution after alpha-beta-depleted transplantation in children. Unique molecular identifiers were incorporated when the TCRbeta library was constructed. TCRdb used MiXCR to reprocess the PCR reads, holding one entry per CDR3 protein. The sample shows around 600,000 distinct CDR3 sequences, about 10% of them seen only once. Trimming left V 6 bases short and J 10 bases short, with 16 bases between. CDR1 is MNHEY and CDR2 is SMNVEV in the germline V gene (reference sequence). The CDR3 loop spans 14 amino acids.

J is TRBJ1-6 and V is TRBV27, with D possibly matching TRBD1 (5 bases). This clonotype was obtained from a human donor who donated a stem cell graft to a child with acute myeloid leukemia. This specimen was PBMCs from the stem cell graft donor, taken from the stem cell graft. The CDR3 is CASRIPGLGSPLHF. As DNA, the CDR3 is TGTGCCAGCAGGATACCAGGGCTGGGATCACCCCTCCACTTT.